This record looks at one TCR beta chain sequence and its context. There are 15 residues in the CDR3. V was trimmed by 5 bases and J by 4 bases, leaving 14 bases between them. CDR1 is KGHDR and CDR2 is SFDVKD in the germline V gene. Preparation of the TCRbeta library involved a method that used unique molecular identifiers. TCRdb used MiXCR to reprocess the PCR reads, holding one entry per CDR3 protein. The repertoire holds some 530,000 distinct CDR3 sequences, with around an eighth as singletons. This entry comes from a study of T-cell reconstitution after alpha-beta-depleted transplantation in children.

This TCR came from a human donor who donated a stem cell graft to a child with combined immunodeficiency. The chain recombines TRBV24-1 with TRBJ2-1; tentative D call: TRBD2 (5 bases). The source was PBMCs from the stem cell graft donor, collected from the stem cell graft. The CDR3 DNA reads TGTGCCACCAGTGGAGGGCAGGACCTATACAATGAGCAGTTCTTC. This codes for CATSGGQDLYNEQFF.